Sequencing of this T cell receptor (beta chain) was carried out in a study of T cells in Graves' hyperthyroidism and ophthalmopathy (dated by TCRdb to about 2019). Study-level background: Peripheral blood samples were taken at initial diagnosis, before any treatment was given. Whether ophthalmopathy could be predicted prospectively was tested in an independent validation cohort made up of roughly 19 hyperthyroidism patients plus 17 patients who later progressed to ophthalmopathy. The study also compared thyroid tissue and blood T-cell repertoires from more than five Graves' hyperthyroidism patients. For training and testing, the 100 or so patients in the discovery cohort were randomly divided in a 7:3 ratio. To identify TCR V-J signatures that set the groups apart, the researchers used a discovery cohort of about a hundred patients, made up of under 50 with Graves' ophthalmopathy and 55 to 65 with stable Graves' hyperthyroidism. Once sampling was done, hyperthyroidism patients were given methimazole at a starting dose of 30 mg daily, whereas ophthalmopathy patients were given high-dose intravenous methylprednisolone. The paper reports TCR Vbeta CDR3 sequencing of approximately 140 peripheral blood samples: around 45 ophthalmopathy, about 75 hyperthyroidism and 17 progressor patients.

The TCR beta CDR3 regions were amplified from RNA transcripts. The first round of RT-PCR for the TCR CDR3 was performed with the HTBI primer set and the Qiagen OneStep RT-PCR kit. Libraries were constructed in a second round of multiplex PCR, after which size selection and purification were performed. The libraries were sequenced on an Illumina HiSeq2000 using paired-end 100 bp reads. On the study's bioinformatics: SOAPnuke was used to process the raw data, removing reads that contained adapters or uncalled bases, had a mean Phred below 15, or lacked an exact match to the constant primer or identifier. High-quality paired reads were merged with COPE v1.2.5, and unique nucleotide sequences were defined as clonotypes. Clonotypes were aligned to IMGT TRBV, TRBD and TRBJ reference segments using MiTCR v1.1. The analysis included only V-J combinations with a frequency above 0.0001, which together covered around 99% of the repertoires. The TCS score was defined as the ratio of F50 (clonal expansion) to E x V (chaos), calculated using BLOSUM62-based TCRdist between CDR3 peptides within each V-J. Welch's t-statistics and random forest reduced some 510 V-J features to roughly 13, which were used in a naive Bayes classifier (R e1071). TCRdb applied fastp at Q25 and MiXCR to the public reads, then kept only in-frame beta chains. One record per CDR3 amino acid sequence lists the most common genes and DNA. The V and J calls come from TCRdb's annotation, not from the publication. The sample table lists more than 300,000 distinct CDR3 sequences, roughly 13% of them with a count of one. The ten most abundant clones make up about 10% of the sample.

This clonotype was recorded at least ten times. What antigen it recognizes has not been identified. The record has no base qualities; no much larger clone is one base away. Summary of the overall study and its limitations: During validation, the model predicted progression to ophthalmopathy a median of about 5.9 months ahead of onset, with 70.59% sensitivity and around 72% specificity. No statistical method was used to set the sample size in advance, and investigators knew the group allocation. Blood samples also contained most of the expanded thyroid clonotypes (frequency above 0.001), which suggests that blood repertoires may reflect thyroid immune responses. In cross-validation, a model built on a 13 V-J signature told ophthalmopathy apart from stable hyperthyroidism with 85% to 90% sensitivity and roughly 82% specificity, and in testing the same model reached 80%/75%.

A patient counted as having stable Graves' hyperthyroidism if no progression to ophthalmopathy occurred over 18 months of follow-up. The hyperthyroidism patients were between 18 and 65 years old and newly diagnosed, with a disease duration of less than 2 months. Exclusion was applied to patients with uncontrolled infections, other autoimmune diseases, pregnancy or lactation. Diagnoses were established on the basis of clinical symptoms, serum thyroxine and TRAb, thyroid ultrasound, and orbital computed tomography. PBMCs were isolated from 7.5 to 10 ml of fresh peripheral blood by Ficoll-Paque density gradient centrifugation. Total RNA was extracted with Trizol reagent, and quality was checked on an Agilent 2100 Bioanalyzer. This clonotype was obtained from a woman aged 60-70 years with Graves' hyperthyroidism. Material for sequencing was blood.

The CDR3 amino acid sequence is: CASSHSGQGLTLEQYF. The bases are TGTGCCAGCAGCCATTCAGGACAGGGCCTGACATTGGAGCAGTACTTC. Recombination connected TRBV7-9 to TRBJ2-7; 8 bases in the middle match TRBD1. CDR1 SEHNR and CDR2 FQNEAQ are derived from the germline V gene (reference sequence). V loses 5 bases at its end and J loses 7 bases; junction bases beyond the gene matches: 16. The CDR3 measures 16 amino acids from cysteine to phenylalanine. Only the CDR3 part of the read is kept: 48 bases, read in frame from the first base.